This TCR beta chain came from a study of memory CD4+ T cells and cytomegalovirus serostatus. Germline V gene data show CDR1 as SGHDT and CDR2 as YYEEEE. The CDR3 contains 15 residues. Deletions cut 2 bases from V and 4 bases from J, with 13 bases between. Generated by immunoSEQ multiplex PCR, the TCRdb table keeps only in-frame clones and is missing some. The table includes approximately 46,000 clones, roughly 74% detected once. The sort gate was single viable CD3+CD4+CD8-CD45RO+ cells for memory CD4+ T cells. This chain connects TRBV5-6 to TRBJ2-1; D possibly corresponds to TRBD2 (6 bases). The receptor was isolated from an adult in good health and CMV-seropositive. The sequenced sample was memory CD4+ T cells from blood. The CDR3 DNA reads as TGTGCCAGCAGCTTAATGGCGGACTATTACAATGAGCAGTTCTTC. Residues: CASSLMADYYNEQFF.